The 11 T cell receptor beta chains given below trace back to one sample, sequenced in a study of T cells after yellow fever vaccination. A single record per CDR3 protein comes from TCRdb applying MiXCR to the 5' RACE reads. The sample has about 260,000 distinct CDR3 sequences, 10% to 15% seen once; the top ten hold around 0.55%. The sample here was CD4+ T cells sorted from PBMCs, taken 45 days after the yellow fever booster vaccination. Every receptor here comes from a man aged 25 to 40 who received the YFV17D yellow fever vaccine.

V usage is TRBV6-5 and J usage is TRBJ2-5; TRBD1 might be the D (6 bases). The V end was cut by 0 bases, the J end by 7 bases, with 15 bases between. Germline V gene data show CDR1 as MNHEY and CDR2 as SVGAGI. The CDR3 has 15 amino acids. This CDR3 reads CASSYSRGTPTTQYF. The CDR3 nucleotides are TGTGCCAGCAGTTACTCAAGGGGGACCCCGACGACCCAGTACTTC.

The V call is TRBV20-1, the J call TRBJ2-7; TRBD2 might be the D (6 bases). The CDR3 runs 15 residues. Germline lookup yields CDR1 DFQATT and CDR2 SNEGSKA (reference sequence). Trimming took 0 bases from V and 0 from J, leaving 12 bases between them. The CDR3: CSARDQAGLSYEQYF. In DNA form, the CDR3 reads TGCAGTGCTAGAGATCAAGCGGGCCTCTCCTACGAGCAGTACTTC.

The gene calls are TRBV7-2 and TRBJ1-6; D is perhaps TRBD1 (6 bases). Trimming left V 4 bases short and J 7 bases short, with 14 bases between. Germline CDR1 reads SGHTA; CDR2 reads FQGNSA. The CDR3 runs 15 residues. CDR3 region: CASSYARGKNSPLHF. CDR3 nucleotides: TGTGCCAGCAGCTATGCCAGGGGCAAGAATTCACCCCTCCACTTT. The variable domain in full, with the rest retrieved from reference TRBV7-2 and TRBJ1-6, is GAGVSQSPSNKVTEKGKDVELRCDPISGHTALYWYRQSLGQGLEFLIYFQGNSAPDKSGLPSDRFSAERTGGSVSTLTIQRTQQEDSAVYLCASSYARGKNSPLHFGNGTRLTVT.

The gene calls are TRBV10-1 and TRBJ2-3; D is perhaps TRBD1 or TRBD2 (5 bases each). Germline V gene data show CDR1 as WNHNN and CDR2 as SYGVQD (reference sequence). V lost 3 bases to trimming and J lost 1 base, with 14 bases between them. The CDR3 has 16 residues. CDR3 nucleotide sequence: TGCGCCAGCAGTGACCCCACGGGACCAGGCACAGATACGCAGTATTTT. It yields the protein CASSDPTGPGTDTQYF.

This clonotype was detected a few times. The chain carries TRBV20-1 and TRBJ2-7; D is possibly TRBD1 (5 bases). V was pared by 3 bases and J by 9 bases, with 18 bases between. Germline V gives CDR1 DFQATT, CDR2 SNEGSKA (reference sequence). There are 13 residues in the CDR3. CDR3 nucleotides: TGCAGTGCTAGTGGTGTCAGGGTGTCTAGGCAGTACTTC. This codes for CSASGVRVSRQYF.

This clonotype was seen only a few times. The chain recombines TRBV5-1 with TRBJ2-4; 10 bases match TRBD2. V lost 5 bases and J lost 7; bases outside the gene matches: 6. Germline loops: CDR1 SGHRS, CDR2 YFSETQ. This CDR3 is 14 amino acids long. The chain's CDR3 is CASSPLAGTNIQYF. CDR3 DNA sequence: TGCGCCAGCAGTCCACTAGCGGGAACGAACATTCAGTACTTC. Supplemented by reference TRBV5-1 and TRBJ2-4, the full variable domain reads KAGVTQTPRYLIKTRGQQVTLSCSPISGHRSVSWYQQTPGQGLQFLFEYFSETQRNKGNFPGRFSGRQFSNSRSEMNVSTLELGDSALYLCASSPLAGTNIQYFGAGTRLSVL.

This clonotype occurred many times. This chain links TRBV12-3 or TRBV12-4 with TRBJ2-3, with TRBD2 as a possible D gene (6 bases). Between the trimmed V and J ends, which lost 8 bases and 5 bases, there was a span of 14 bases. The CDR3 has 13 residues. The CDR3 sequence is CASGVRGGDTQYF. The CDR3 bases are TGTGCCAGCGGGGTACGGGGAGGAGATACGCAGTATTTT.

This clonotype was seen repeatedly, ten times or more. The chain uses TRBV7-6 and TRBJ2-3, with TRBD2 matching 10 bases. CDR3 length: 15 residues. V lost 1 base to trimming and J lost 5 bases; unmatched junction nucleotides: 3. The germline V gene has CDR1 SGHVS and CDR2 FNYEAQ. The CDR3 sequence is CASSLGASGRDTQYF. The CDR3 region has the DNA TGTGCCAGCAGCTTAGGAGCTAGCGGGAGAGATACGCAGTATTTT.

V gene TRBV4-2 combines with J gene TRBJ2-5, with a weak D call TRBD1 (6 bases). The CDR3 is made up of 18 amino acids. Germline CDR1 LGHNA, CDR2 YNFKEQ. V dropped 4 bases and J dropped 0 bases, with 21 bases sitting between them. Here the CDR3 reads CASSPRPPKTGNQETQYF. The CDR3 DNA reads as TGTGCCAGCAGCCCGAGGCCCCCTAAAACAGGGAACCAAGAGACCCAGTACTTC.

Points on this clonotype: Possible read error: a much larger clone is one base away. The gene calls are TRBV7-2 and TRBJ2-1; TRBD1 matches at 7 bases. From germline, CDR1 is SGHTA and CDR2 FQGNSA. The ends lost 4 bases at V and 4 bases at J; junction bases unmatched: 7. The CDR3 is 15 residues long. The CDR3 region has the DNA TGTGCCAGCAGCTATCCCGCGACAGGGTACAATGAGCAGTTCTTC. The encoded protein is CASSYPATGYNEQFF.

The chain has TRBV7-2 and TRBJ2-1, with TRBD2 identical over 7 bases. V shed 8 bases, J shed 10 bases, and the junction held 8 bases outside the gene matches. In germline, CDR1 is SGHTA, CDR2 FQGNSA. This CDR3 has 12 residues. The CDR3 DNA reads TGTGCCAGCCGGCGGGAGATTGGAGAGCAGTTCTTC. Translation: CASRREIGEQFF.